A single sample gave rise to the 17 T cell receptor beta chains below, sequenced in a study of blood T cell repertoires in COVID-19. Here immunoSEQ multiplex PCR was the method, and the copy in TCRdb shows in-frame clones only, minus some. The sample records 130,000 to 150,000 clones, about nine tenths being singletons. Material for sequencing was PBMCs or T cells enriched from blood (not recorded which). The receptors derive from a man in his sixties who had recovered from COVID-19.

J is TRBJ2-5 and V is TRBV18; D might be TRBD1 (6 bases). Germline CDR1 and CDR2: KGHSH and LQKENI. The length of the CDR3 is 14 residues. V was shortened by 4 bases and J by 2 bases, with 11 bases between the two germline ends. CDR3 sequence: CASSQQGEQETQYF. The DNA for the CDR3 is TGTGCCAGCTCACAACAGGGTGAGCAAGAGACCCAGTACTTC.

The chain has TRBV20-1 and TRBJ2-7; D perhaps matches TRBD1 (5 bases). This CDR3 spans 11 amino acids. The V gene's germline CDR1 is DFQATT and CDR2 SNEGSKA (reference sequence). Trimming took off 6 bases at V and 6 bases at J, with 12 bases between the two ends. CDR3 region: CSASETVEQYF. Here the CDR3 DNA reads TGCAGTGCCTCTGAGACAGTCGAGCAGTACTTC.

This chain connects TRBV2 to TRBJ1-4; D uncertain. The CDR3 spans 14 residues. The V end was cut by 1 base, the J end by 6 bases, with 9 bases between. Germline CDR1 is SNHLY and CDR2 is FYNNEI. The CDR3 region has the DNA TGTGCCAGCAGTGAAGGGTACTATGATGAAAAACTGTTTTTT. This gives the protein CASSEGYYDEKLFF.

The V and J genes are TRBV7-2 and TRBJ2-3, with 11 positions matching TRBD2. The CDR3 has 19 residues. The germline V gene has CDR1 SGHTA and CDR2 FQGNSA. Losses at the gene ends were 1 base for V and 1 base for J; bases not matched to a gene: 10. The CDR3 nucleotides read TGTGCCAGCAGCTTAGGCCGACCTAGACTAGCGGGGCGCACAGATACGCAGTATTTT. It encodes CASSLGRPRLAGRTDTQYF. Supplemented by reference TRBV7-2 and TRBJ2-3, the full variable domain reads GAGVSQSPSNKVTEKGKDVELRCDPISGHTALYWYRQSLGQGLEFLIYFQGNSAPDKSGLPSDRFSAERTGGSVSTLTIQRTQQEDSAVYLCASSLGRPRLAGRTDTQYFGPGTRLTVL.

The sample holds one count of this clone. The chain has TRBV3-1 (or the pseudogene TRBV3-2) and TRBJ2-1; no definite D call. Germline CDR1 LGHDT, CDR2 YNNKEL (reference sequence). Between the trimmed V and J ends, which lost 5 bases and 6 bases, there was a span of 20 bases. This CDR3 contains 16 residues. The CDR3 region is CASSFGSLGYANEQFF. CDR3 nucleotides: TGTGCCAGCAGCTTCGGTTCACTGGGCTATGCCAATGAGCAGTTCTTC.

The chain links TRBV18 to TRBJ2-7, with TRBD1 as a possible D gene (6 bases). Germline V gene data show CDR1 as KGHSH and CDR2 as LQKENI. The CDR3 is 16 amino acids. V was trimmed by 5 bases and J by 5 bases, leaving 22 bases between them. CDR3 region: CASSRMQGLGFDEQYF. The CDR3 DNA reads as TGTGCCAGCTCAAGGATGCAGGGGTTGGGGTTCGACGAGCAGTACTTC.

The chain recombines TRBV19 with TRBJ1-1; weak D call: TRBD1 (5 bases). This CDR3 spans 15 amino acids. With 3 bases removed from V and 2 bases from J, the gap between germline ends came to 13 bases. Germline CDR1 and CDR2: LNHDA and SQIVND (reference sequence). In DNA, the CDR3 is TGTGCCAGTAGTATTCAAGGGAGGGGAAACACTGAAGCTTTCTTT. Translated: CASSIQGRGNTEAFF.

The gene calls are TRBV10-3 and TRBJ2-2; D call uncertain. CDR1 is ENHRY and CDR2 is SYGVKD in the germline V gene. The CDR3 loop spans 14 amino acids. V gave up 2 bases and J gave up 8 bases, with 12 bases separating them. In DNA, the CDR3 is TGTGCCATCAGTGAGGAATCTGGAGTGGGGGAGCTGTTTTTT. Protein product: CAISEESGVGELFF.

This clone came up a few times. The V gene is TRBV6-4, the J gene TRBJ1-3; weak D call: TRBD1 (5 bases). Deletions cut 5 bases from V and 3 bases from J, with 17 bases between. The CDR3 loop spans 16 amino acids. Germline V gene sequence: CDR1 MRHNA, CDR2 SNTAGT. CDR3 bases: TGTGCCAGCAGTTTGGAGGGGTTGAGAAATGGAAACACCATATATTTT. Translation gives CASSLEGLRNGNTIYF.

This sequence joins TRBV5-1 and TRBJ1-6; D is possibly TRBD1 (5 bases). With 3 bases removed from V and 7 bases from J, the gap between germline ends came to 14 bases. CDR1 SGHRS and CDR2 YFSETQ come from the germline V gene. This CDR3 has 15 residues. The CDR3 sequence: CASSWGPGENSPLHF. The CDR3 DNA reads as TGCGCCAGCAGCTGGGGCCCGGGGGAGAATTCACCCCTCCACTTT.

The chain joins TRBV18 to TRBJ2-1, with a tentative D call TRBD1 (6 bases). Between the trimmed V and J ends, which lost 0 bases and 2 bases, there was a span of 11 bases. This CDR3 comprises 16 residues. Germline V gene data show CDR1 as KGHSH and CDR2 as LQKENI. CDR3 sequence: CASSPPRGLTYNEQFF. The CDR3 DNA sequence: TGTGCCAGCTCACCACCTAGGGGGTTAACCTACAATGAGCAGTTCTTC.

The genes are TRBV15 and TRBJ2-1; the D gene is possibly TRBD2 (6 bases). There are 16 residues in the CDR3. V was pared by 5 bases and J by 7 bases, with 21 bases between. Germline V gene lookup returns CDR1 LNHNV and CDR2 YYDKDF (reference sequence). CDR3 residues: CATSPAGGRRGNEQFF. Written as DNA, the CDR3 is TGTGCCACCAGCCCCGCCGGCGGTCGCCGGGGGAATGAGCAGTTCTTC.

The rearrangement links TRBV5-4 to TRBJ2-7; no reliable D call. Deletions cut 0 bases from V and 5 bases from J, with 9 bases between. This CDR3 is 13 amino acids long. The germline V gene has CDR1 SGHNT and CDR2 YYREEE (reference sequence). As DNA, the CDR3 is TGTGCCAGCAGCTTGGGCAGGAACAACGAGCAGTACTTC. The encoded protein is CASSLGRNNEQYF.

This clone has more than one count but fewer than ten. The chain has TRBV27 and TRBJ2-2; D gene uncertain. The ends were cut back, 0 bases at V and 4 bases at J, with 3 bases in the middle. CDR1 and CDR2 from the germline V gene are MNHEY and SMNVEV (reference sequence). The CDR3 runs to 13 residues. In DNA form, the CDR3 reads TGTGCCAGCAGTTTATCGCGCACCGGGGAGCTGTTTTTT. Encoded protein: CASSLSRTGELFF.

CDR3 residues: CASSYQGNTGELFF. CDR3 sequence (DNA): TGCGCCAGCAGCTACCAGGGGAACACCGGGGAGCTGTTTTTT. The chain has TRBV5-1 and TRBJ2-2; tentative D call: TRBD1 (5 bases). V was shortened by 3 bases and J by 1 base, with 7 bases between the two germline ends. The CDR3 consists of 14 residues. In germline, CDR1 is SGHRS, CDR2 YFSETQ.

This clone was observed a handful of times. The rearrangement uses TRBV2 and TRBJ1-3; D remains unclear. Germline assignment: CDR1 SNHLY and CDR2 FYNNEI. With 6 bases removed from V and 0 bases from J, the gap between germline ends came to 9 bases. The CDR3 consists of 14 residues. CDR3 protein: CASRPVNSGNTIYF. The CDR3 DNA follows: TGTGCCAGCAGGCCGGTGAACTCTGGAAACACCATATATTTT.

The chain couples TRBV12-3 or TRBV12-4 to TRBJ2-1; 9 bases fit TRBD2. The length of the CDR3 is 12 residues. Germline trimming cut 6 bases from V and 11 bases from J; bases unmatched to any gene: 5. CDR3 sequence (DNA): TGTGCCAGCAGCCTTACTAGCGGGCAGCAGTTCTTC. Its translation: CASSLTSGQQFF.